Detailed here is one T cell receptor (beta chain). Germline V gives CDR1 ENHRY, CDR2 SYGVKD. With 4 bases removed from V and 3 bases from J, the gap between germline ends came to 10 bases. The CDR3 is 13 residues long. In the original analysis: Estimation of nucleated cell counts was performed using reference gene primer amplification. Sequenced by immunoSEQ multiplex PCR; TCRdb stores in-frame clones only, minus some. That table is the source of V, J and clone size, and D and trimming were worked out from the DNA. The data hold 150,000 to 200,000 clones, with about 91% observed a single time. These data come from a study of blood T cell repertoires in COVID-19.

This chain joins TRBV10-3 and TRBJ2-7, with a possible D match to TRBD2 (6 bases). The material sequenced was peripheral blood. This TCR was recovered from a woman aged 45 to 65 with acute or convalescent COVID-19. This CDR3 reads CAISGGVGYEQYF. CDR3 bases: TGTGCCATCAGTGGGGGGGTAGGCTACGAGCAGTACTTC.